These 7 T cell receptor beta chains share one sample of origin, sequenced in a study of T cell responses to AZD1222 COVID-19 vaccine. Clones were sequenced by immunoSEQ multiplex PCR, and TCRdb holds only the in-frame ones, with some missing. The sample lists over 100,000 clones; about 88% were seen once. The sequencing here drew on peripheral blood, taken on day 0 of AZD1222 vaccination. The receptor source for this set is an adult in good health.

The V call is TRBV6-1, the J call TRBJ2-7; a possible D gene is TRBD2 (5 bases). The CDR3 length is 14 residues. From germline, CDR1 is MNHNS and CDR2 SASEGT. V was trimmed by 2 bases and J by 3 bases, leaving 11 bases between them. CDR3: CASSESGQFYEQYV. For the CDR3, the DNA is TGTGCCAGCAGTGAAAGCGGCCAGTTCTACGAGCAGTACGTC.

J is TRBJ2-7 and V is TRBV9; 7 nucleotides agree with TRBD1. CDR1 SGDLS and CDR2 YYNGEE come from the germline V gene. CDR3 length: 14 residues. The V and J ends lost 3 bases and 4 bases, in that order; junction bases with no gene match: 7. The CDR3 region is CASSARGSSYEQYF. The CDR3 bases are TGTGCCAGCAGCGCCAGGGGGAGCAGTTACGAGCAGTACTTC.

The CDR3 nucleotides read TGTGCCAGCAGCGTCAGCCACCCCGGGGATACGCAGTATTTT. This encodes CASSVSHPGDTQYF. The chain combines TRBV9 with TRBJ2-3; D is unclear. The CDR3 sequence is 14 residues long. Germline V lookup: CDR1 SGDLS, CDR2 YYNGEE. V lost 2 bases to trimming and J lost 6 bases, with 13 bases between them.

The chain recombines TRBV30 with TRBJ1-2; 7 bases fit TRBD1. The germline gives CDR1 GTSNPN, CDR2 SVGIG (reference sequence). Trimming at V came to 0 bases and at J to 4 bases, leaving 5 bases not matched to a gene. The CDR3 is made up of 14 amino acids. This CDR3 is CAWSVGGQPYGYTF. For the CDR3, the DNA is TGTGCCTGGAGTGTAGGGGGACAGCCCTATGGCTACACCTTC.

This chain connects TRBV27 to TRBJ1-5, with D hard to call. Trimming shortened V by 5 bases and J by 6 bases, and 8 bases separated the two germline ends. There are 12 residues in the CDR3. From germline, CDR1 is MNHEY and CDR2 SMNVEV (reference sequence). CDR3 DNA: TGTGCCAGCAGTCCACTACCTCAGCCCCAGCATTTT. Its translation is CASSPLPQPQHF.

The chain joins TRBV19 to TRBJ1-4; D gene uncertain. V dropped 3 bases and J dropped 8 bases, with 13 bases sitting between them. CDR1 and CDR2 (germline): LNHDA, SQIVND (reference sequence). The CDR3 has 14 residues. The CDR3 here is CASSIRVGSEKLFF. CDR3 DNA: TGTGCCAGTAGTATCCGAGTAGGGTCCGAAAAACTGTTTTTT.

The V and J genes are TRBV4-3 and TRBJ1-2, with D possibly matching TRBD1 (5 bases). CDR3 size: 17 residues. Germline-derived CDR1 and CDR2 are LGHNA and YSLEER. Trimming cost V 1 base and J 0 bases, with 15 bases left between them. Here the CDR3 reads CASSQGLGAQANYGYTF. For the CDR3, the DNA is TGCGCCAGCAGCCAAGGTTTAGGGGCGCAAGCTAACTATGGCTACACCTTC.